What follows is one TCR beta chain and its context. Its antigen is currently unknown. After removal of 2 bases from V and 2 bases from J, the junction contained 9 bases not matched to a gene. The CDR3 has 16 residues. Germline lookup yields CDR1 GTSNPN and CDR2 SVGIG (reference sequence). The PCR made use of 60 Vbeta and 13 Jbeta primers. Original methodology: Later work found 65 million to 85 million unique TCR beta chains, with 10 million to 14 million shared. Profiling relied on immunoSEQ multiplex PCR, and the TCRdb table lists in-frame clones only, not all of them. The V and J calls and clone size come from that table; D and trimming were worked out from the DNA. The sample includes about 120,000 clones, around four fifths of them seen just once. The data were obtained in a study of cytomegalovirus exposure and HLA in healthy donors. Overall study findings and caveats: A few CMV-associated chains proved CMV antigen-specific in vitro.

The sample consisted of PBMCs. The rearrangement links TRBV30 to TRBJ2-3; 8 bases map to TRBD2. This sequence originates from a woman in her thirties or forties in good health and CMV-seronegative. Here the CDR3 DNA reads TGTGCCTGGAGTCTATACAGCGGGGGCATCACAGATACGCAGTATTTT. Translation gives CAWSLYSGGITDTQYF.